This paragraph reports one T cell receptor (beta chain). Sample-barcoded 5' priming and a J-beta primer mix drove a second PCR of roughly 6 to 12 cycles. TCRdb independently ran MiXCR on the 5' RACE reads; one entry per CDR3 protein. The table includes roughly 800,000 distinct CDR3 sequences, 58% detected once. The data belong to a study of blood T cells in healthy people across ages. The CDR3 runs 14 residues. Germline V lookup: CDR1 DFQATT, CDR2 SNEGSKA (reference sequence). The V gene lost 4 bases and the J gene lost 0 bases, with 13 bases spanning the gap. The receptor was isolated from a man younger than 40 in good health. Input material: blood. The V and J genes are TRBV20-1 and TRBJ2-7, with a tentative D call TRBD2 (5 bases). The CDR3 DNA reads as TGCAGTGCTACTAAGCGGCCCAGCTCCTACGAGCAGTACTTC. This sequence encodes CSATKRPSSYEQYF.